Listed below are T cell receptor beta chains from one sample, sequenced in a study of post-analysis software for immune sequencing data. In TCRdb, the PCR reads were re-called with MiXCR into one record per CDR3 protein. This sample has fewer than 900,000 distinct CDR3 sequences, with roughly 50% found just once. Specimen: blood. Receptors were obtained from a girl aged 10 to 17 with multiple sclerosis. Both conserved end residues are part of each CDR3. Each record gives: V gene, J gene, clone size, D gene, CDR3 protein, CDR3 DNA. A D gene is named only where the DNA matches it firmly. A row's size may be missing; if present it is once, few, many or a size class.

v_call: TRBV7-2; j_call: TRBJ2-1; clone_size: few; d_call: TRBD2; cdr3_aa: CASSFGTSAKRGEQFF; cdr3_nt: TGTGCCAGCAGCTTCGGGACTAGCGCAAAGCGGGGGGAGCAGTTCTTC
v_call: TRBV5-1; j_call: TRBJ2-3; clone_size: few; d_call: NA; cdr3_aa: CASSFYSGTDTQYF; cdr3_nt: TGCGCCAGCAGCTTTTACTCGGGCACAGATACGCAGTATTTT
v_call: TRBV9; j_call: TRBJ1-2; clone_size: NA; d_call: TRBD1; cdr3_aa: CASSTPGTGDGYTF; cdr3_nt: TGTGCCAGCAGCACCCCTGGGACAGGGGATGGCTACACCTTC
v_call: TRBV9; j_call: TRBJ2-1; clone_size: NA; d_call: NA; cdr3_aa: CASSVGAAREQFF; cdr3_nt: TGTGCCAGCAGCGTAGGTGCGGCTCGGGAGCAGTTCTTC
v_call: TRBV7-2; j_call: TRBJ2-1; clone_size: NA; d_call: TRBD2; cdr3_aa: CASSLDTSGRFF; cdr3_nt: TGTGCCAGCAGCTTAGATACTAGCGGGAGGTTCTTC
v_call: TRBV5-1; j_call: TRBJ2-7; clone_size: NA; d_call: TRBD2; cdr3_aa: CASSLVVAGEHEQYF; cdr3_nt: TGCGCCAGCAGCTTGGTGGTAGCGGGAGAGCACGAGCAGTACTTC
v_call: TRBV10-3; j_call: TRBJ2-1; clone_size: few; d_call: TRBD2; cdr3_aa: CAISVRASGRTYNEQFF; cdr3_nt: TGTGCCATCAGTGTACGGGCTAGCGGGAGGACCTACAATGAGCAGTTCTTC
v_call: TRBV9; j_call: TRBJ2-7; clone_size: NA; d_call: NA; cdr3_aa: CASSEGGTFYEQYF; cdr3_nt: TGTGCCAGCAGCGAAGGGGGGACGTTTTACGAGCAGTACTTC
v_call: TRBV20-1; j_call: TRBJ1-5; clone_size: NA; d_call: TRBD1; cdr3_aa: CSALDRGGQPQHF; cdr3_nt: TGCAGTGCCCTAGACAGGGGTGGTCAGCCCCAGCATTTT
v_call: TRBV12-3/TRBV12-4; j_call: TRBJ2-1; clone_size: NA; d_call: NA; cdr3_aa: CASSSPGQTYNEQFF; cdr3_nt: TGTGCCAGCAGTTCCCCCGGACAGACCTACAATGAGCAGTTCTTC
v_call: TRBV28; j_call: TRBJ1-5; clone_size: NA; d_call: NA; cdr3_aa: CASSFLGQGFVQPQHF; cdr3_nt: TGTGCCAGCAGTTTCCTAGGCCAGGGTTTCGTTCAGCCCCAGCATTTT
v_call: TRBV7-6; j_call: TRBJ2-3; clone_size: few; d_call: NA; cdr3_aa: CASSPTRTDTQYF; cdr3_nt: TGTGCCAGCAGCCCCACGCGGACAGATACGCAGTATTTT
v_call: TRBV7-7; j_call: TRBJ1-2; clone_size: once; d_call: TRBD1; cdr3_aa: CASSLGRTGNYGYTF; cdr3_nt: TGTGCTAGCAGCTTAGGACGGACAGGGAACTATGGCTACACCTTC
v_call: TRBV29-1; j_call: TRBJ2-1; clone_size: few; d_call: NA; cdr3_aa: CSARDQGNEQFF; cdr3_nt: TGCAGCGCCCGCGATCAAGGCAATGAGCAGTTCTTC
v_call: TRBV10-3; j_call: TRBJ1-5; clone_size: NA; d_call: NA; cdr3_aa: CAISDRGGMDQPQHF; cdr3_nt: TGTGCCATCAGTGACCGGGGGGGAATGGATCAGCCCCAGCATTTT
v_call: TRBV20-1; j_call: TRBJ2-1; clone_size: NA; d_call: TRBD2; cdr3_aa: CSAPRLAGGPYEQFF; cdr3_nt: TGCAGTGCTCCTCGACTAGCGGGAGGGCCCTATGAGCAGTTCTTC
v_call: TRBV20-1; j_call: TRBJ1-1; clone_size: NA; d_call: NA; cdr3_aa: CSARPDNVATEAFF; cdr3_nt: TGCAGTGCTAGGCCCGACAACGTGGCCACTGAAGCTTTCTTT
v_call: TRBV20-1; j_call: TRBJ2-1; clone_size: NA; d_call: TRBD2; cdr3_aa: CSARRLAGGDEQFF; cdr3_nt: TGCAGTGCTAGGAGGCTAGCGGGAGGGGATGAGCAGTTCTTC
v_call: TRBV10-3; j_call: TRBJ2-6; clone_size: NA; d_call: NA; cdr3_aa: CAISDPVGSSGANVLTF; cdr3_nt: TGTGCCATCAGTGACCCGGTCGGATCCTCTGGGGCCAACGTCCTGACTTTC
v_call: TRBV9; j_call: TRBJ2-1; clone_size: NA; d_call: TRBD1; cdr3_aa: CASSVGVSRQGYNEQFF; cdr3_nt: TGTGCCAGCAGCGTAGGTGTATCGAGACAGGGCTACAATGAGCAGTTCTTC